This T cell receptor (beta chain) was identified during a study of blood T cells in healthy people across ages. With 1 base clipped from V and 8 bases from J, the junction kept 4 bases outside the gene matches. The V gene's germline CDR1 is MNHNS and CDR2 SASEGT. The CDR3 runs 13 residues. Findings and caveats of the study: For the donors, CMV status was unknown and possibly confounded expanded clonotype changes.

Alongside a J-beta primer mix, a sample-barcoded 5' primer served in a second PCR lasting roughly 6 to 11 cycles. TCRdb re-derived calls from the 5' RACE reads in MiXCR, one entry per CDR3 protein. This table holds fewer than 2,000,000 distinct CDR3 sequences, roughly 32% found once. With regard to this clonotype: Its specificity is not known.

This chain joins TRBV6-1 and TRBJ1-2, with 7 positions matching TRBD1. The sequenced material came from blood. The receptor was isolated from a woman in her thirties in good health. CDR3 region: CASSEGQGFGYTF. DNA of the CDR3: TGTGCCAGCAGTGAAGGACAGGGATTCGGCTACACCTTC.